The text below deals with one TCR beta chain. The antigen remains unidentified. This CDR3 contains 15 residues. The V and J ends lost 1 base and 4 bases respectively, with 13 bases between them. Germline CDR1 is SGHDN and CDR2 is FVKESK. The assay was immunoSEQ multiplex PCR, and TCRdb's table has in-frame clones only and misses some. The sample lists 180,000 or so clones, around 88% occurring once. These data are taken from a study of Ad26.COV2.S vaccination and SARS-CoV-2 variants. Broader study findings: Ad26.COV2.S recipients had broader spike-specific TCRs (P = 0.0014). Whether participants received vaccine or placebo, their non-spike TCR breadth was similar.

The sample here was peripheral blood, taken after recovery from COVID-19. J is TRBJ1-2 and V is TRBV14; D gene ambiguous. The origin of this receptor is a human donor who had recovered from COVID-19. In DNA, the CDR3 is TGTGCCAGCAGCCAAGTTCCCGGCAGGAGCTATGGCTACACCTTC. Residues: CASSQVPGRSYGYTF.